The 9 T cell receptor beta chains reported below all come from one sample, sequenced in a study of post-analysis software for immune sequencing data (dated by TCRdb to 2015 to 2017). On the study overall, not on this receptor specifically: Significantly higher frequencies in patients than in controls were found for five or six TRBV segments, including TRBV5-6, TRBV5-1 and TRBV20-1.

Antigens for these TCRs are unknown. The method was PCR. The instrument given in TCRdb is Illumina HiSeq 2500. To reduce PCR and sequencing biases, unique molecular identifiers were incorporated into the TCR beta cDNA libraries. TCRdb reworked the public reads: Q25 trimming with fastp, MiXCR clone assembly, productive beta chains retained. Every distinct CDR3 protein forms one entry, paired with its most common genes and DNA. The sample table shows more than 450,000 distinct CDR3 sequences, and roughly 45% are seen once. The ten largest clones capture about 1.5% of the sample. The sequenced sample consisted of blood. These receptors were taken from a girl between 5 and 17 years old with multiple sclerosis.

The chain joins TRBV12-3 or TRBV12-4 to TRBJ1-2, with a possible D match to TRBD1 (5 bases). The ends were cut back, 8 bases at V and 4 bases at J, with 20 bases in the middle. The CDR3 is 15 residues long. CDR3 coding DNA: TGTGCCAGCGTCCTCGGGGACTTAGCAACCTATGGCTACACCTTC. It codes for CASVLGDLATYGYTF.

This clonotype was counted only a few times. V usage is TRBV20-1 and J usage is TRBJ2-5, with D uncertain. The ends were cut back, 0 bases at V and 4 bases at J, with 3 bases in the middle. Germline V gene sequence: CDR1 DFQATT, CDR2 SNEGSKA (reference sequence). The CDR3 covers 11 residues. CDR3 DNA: TGCAGTGCTAGAGACACAGAGACCCAGTACTTC. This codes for CSARDTETQYF.

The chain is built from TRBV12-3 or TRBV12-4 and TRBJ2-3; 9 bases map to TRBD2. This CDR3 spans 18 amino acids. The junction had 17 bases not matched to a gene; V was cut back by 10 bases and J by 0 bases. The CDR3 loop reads CAIRGTSLYGPSTDTQYF. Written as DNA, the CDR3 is TGTGCCATCAGGGGGACTAGCCTTTATGGCCCTAGCACAGATACGCAGTATTTT.

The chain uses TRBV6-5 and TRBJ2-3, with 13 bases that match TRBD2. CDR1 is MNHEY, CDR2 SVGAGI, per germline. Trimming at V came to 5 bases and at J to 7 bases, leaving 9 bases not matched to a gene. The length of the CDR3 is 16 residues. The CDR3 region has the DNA TGTGCCAGCAGTCAACCACTAGCGGGGGGGACGAATACGCAGTATTTT. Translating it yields CASSQPLAGGTNTQYF.

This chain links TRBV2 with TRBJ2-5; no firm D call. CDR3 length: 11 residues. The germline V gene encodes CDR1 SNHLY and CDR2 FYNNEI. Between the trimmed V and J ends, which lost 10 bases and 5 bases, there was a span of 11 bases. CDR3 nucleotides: TGTGCCACCAACCTAAGGGAGACCCAGTACTTC. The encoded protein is CATNLRETQYF.

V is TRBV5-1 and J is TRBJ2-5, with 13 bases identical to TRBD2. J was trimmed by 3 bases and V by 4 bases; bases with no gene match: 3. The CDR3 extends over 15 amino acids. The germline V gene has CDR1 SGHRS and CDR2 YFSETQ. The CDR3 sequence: CASSGGTSGEETQYF. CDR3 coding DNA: TGCGCCAGCAGCGGAGGGACTAGCGGGGAAGAGACCCAGTACTTC.

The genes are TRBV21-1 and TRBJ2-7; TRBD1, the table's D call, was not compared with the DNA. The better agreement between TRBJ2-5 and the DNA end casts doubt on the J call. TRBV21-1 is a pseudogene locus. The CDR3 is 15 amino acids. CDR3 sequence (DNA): TGTGCCAGCAGCCTCGCCCATCCGGGACGGGAGACCCAGTACTTC. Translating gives CASSLAHPGRETQYF.

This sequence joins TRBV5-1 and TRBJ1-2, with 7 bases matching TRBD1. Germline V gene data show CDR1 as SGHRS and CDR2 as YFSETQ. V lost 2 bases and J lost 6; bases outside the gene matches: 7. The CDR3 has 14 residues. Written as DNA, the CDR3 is TGCGCCAGCAGCTTTACCGACAGGGAAGATGGCTACACCTTC. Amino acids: CASSFTDREDGYTF.

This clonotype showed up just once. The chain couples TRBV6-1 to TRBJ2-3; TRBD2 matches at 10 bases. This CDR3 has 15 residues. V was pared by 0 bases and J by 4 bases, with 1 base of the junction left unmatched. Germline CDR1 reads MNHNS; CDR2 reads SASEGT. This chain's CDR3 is CASSEALAGADTQYF. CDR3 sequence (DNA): TGTGCCAGCAGTGAAGCGCTAGCGGGAGCAGATACGCAGTATTTT.